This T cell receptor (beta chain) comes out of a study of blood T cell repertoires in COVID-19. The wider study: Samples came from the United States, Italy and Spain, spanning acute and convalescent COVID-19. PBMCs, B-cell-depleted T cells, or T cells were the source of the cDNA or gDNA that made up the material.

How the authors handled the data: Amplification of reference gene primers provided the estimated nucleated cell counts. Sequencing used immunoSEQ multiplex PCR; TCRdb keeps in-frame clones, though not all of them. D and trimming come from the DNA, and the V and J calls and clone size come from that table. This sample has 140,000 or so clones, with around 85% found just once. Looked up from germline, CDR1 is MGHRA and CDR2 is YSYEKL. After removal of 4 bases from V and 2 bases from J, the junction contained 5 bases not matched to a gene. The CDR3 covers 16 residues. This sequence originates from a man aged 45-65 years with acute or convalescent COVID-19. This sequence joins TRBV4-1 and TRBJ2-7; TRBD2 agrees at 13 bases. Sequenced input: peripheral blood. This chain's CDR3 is CASSRGLAGEAYEQYF. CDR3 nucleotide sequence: TGCGCCAGCAGCCGAGGACTAGCGGGGGAGGCCTACGAGCAGTACTTC.